These T cell receptor beta chains were read from a single sample in a study of T cells in Graves' hyperthyroidism and ophthalmopathy. TCRdb analysed the multiplex PCR reads with MiXCR anew, one entry per CDR3 protein. The table shows roughly 500,000 distinct CDR3 sequences, with roughly 14% occurring only once. The specimen sequenced was blood. These receptors originate from a woman in her 30s with Graves' hyperthyroidism that later progressed to Graves' ophthalmopathy. Each CDR3 is given with its conserved first and last residue. A D gene is named only where the DNA matches it firmly. For some rows the clone size is stated as once, few or many, or as a class when expanded; others skip it.

TRBJ1-5 | TRBD1 | NA | TRBV7-3 | TGTGCCAGCAGCTTTATTTGGGACAGTGGTAGGAGCAATCAGCCCCAGCATTTT | CASSFIWDSGRSNQPQHF
TRBJ1-2 | NA | many | TRBV27 | TGTGCCAGCAGTCTCCTCCCGACAGGACCGGGGGGCTACACCTTC | CASSLLPTGPGGYTF
TRBJ1-1 | TRBD1 | many | TRBV2 | TGTGCCCGCTCCGGGACAGGGGGCATTGAAGCTTTCTTT | CARSGTGGIEAFF
TRBJ1-4 | TRBD1 | many | TRBV27 | TGTGCCAGCAGTTTTCTTACAGGGGGCATCTTTGAAAAACTGTTTTTT | CASSFLTGGIFEKLFF
TRBJ2-5 | NA | NA | TRBV12-3/TRBV12-4 | TGTGCCAGCAGTTTAAGGACAAGTCAAGAGACCCAGTACTTC | CASSLRTSQETQYF
TRBJ1-4 | NA | many | TRBV11-2 | TGTGCCAGCAGCTTGGGAGCTAATGAAAAACTGTTTTTT | CASSLGANEKLFF
TRBJ2-7 | NA | few | TRBV20-1 | TGCAGTGCCCCATCCGGACTTAACTACGAGCAGTACTTC | CSAPSGLNYEQYF
TRBJ2-5 | TRBD2 | many | TRBV20-1 | TGCAGTGCCCGGGGAAGAGCGGGACGACAAGAGACCCAGTACTTC | CSARGRAGRQETQYF
TRBJ1-1 | NA | many | TRBV28 | TGTGCCAGCAGTTTGTATGGGTACACTGAAGCTTTCTTT | CASSLYGYTEAFF
TRBJ1-2 | NA | NA | TRBV9 | TGTGCCAGCAGCGTAGGAGGTCCGAGGGGTGGCTACACCTTC | CASSVGGPRGGYTF
TRBJ2-3 | TRBD2 | NA | TRBV19 | TGTGCCAGTAGACTTAATGGGGGAGGGCCTACAGATACGCAGTATTTT | CASRLNGGGPTDTQYF
TRBJ1-2 | NA | many | TRBV6-1 | TGTGCCAGCAGTTCTGGGTCGGATGGCTACACCTTC | CASSSGSDGYTF
TRBJ1-5 | NA | NA | TRBV6-2/TRBV6-3 | TGTGCCAGCAGTTCCCAGGCCTCGGCATATAGCAATCAGCCCCAGCATTTT | CASSSQASAYSNQPQHF
TRBJ2-5 | NA | many | TRBV7-3 | TGTGCCAGCAGCTCCAGGGTCCAAGAGACCCAGTACTTC | CASSSRVQETQYF
TRBJ2-3 | NA | many | TRBV5-7 | TGTGCCAGCAGCCCCGTGTGTATTCGTCGGACAGATACGCAGTATTTT | CASSPVCIRRTDTQYF
TRBJ1-2 | TRBD1 | NA | TRBV7-2 | TGTGCCAGCAGCTCGCCGGGACAGGGGGCCTATGGCTACACCTTC | CASSSPGQGAYGYTF
TRBJ2-1 | NA | many | TRBV30 | TGTGCCGGAGACGACTACAATGAGCAGTTCTTC | CAGDDYNEQFF
TRBJ1-1 | TRBD1 | many | TRBV11-2 | TGTGCCAGCAGCTTAGATAGGTCAGGGGGTGAGGCTTTCTTT | CASSLDRSGGEAFF
TRBJ2-2 | NA | few | TRBV7-9 | TGTGCCAGCAGCCATCTCAGGAGGAACACCGGGGAGCTGTTTTTT | CASSHLRRNTGELFF
TRBJ2-3 | NA | NA | TRBV6-1 | TGTGCCAGCAGTGAATGGTCAGATACGCAGTATTTT | CASSEWSDTQYF
TRBJ2-7 | TRBD2 | few | TRBV6-1 | TGTGCCAGCCAAGTTACACTGGGGGGGACCTACGAGCAGTACTTC | CASQVTLGGTYEQYF
TRBJ2-5 | TRBD2 | NA | TRBV19 | TGTGCCAGTAGTAGGGACGTAGCGGGCCGCCAAGAGACCCAGTACTTC | CASSRDVAGRQETQYF
TRBJ2-5 | TRBD2 | many | TRBV11-2 | TGTGCCAGCAGATCTGGACTAGCGGGGGGCCAAGAGACCCAGTACTTC | CASRSGLAGGQETQYF
TRBJ1-4 | NA | NA | TRBV20-1 | TGCAGTGCCCCGAGGGAGGCAACTAATGAAAAACTGTTTTTT | CSAPREATNEKLFF
TRBJ2-7 | NA | few | TRBV7-2 | TGTGCCAGCAGCTTATCACATACAAGATACGAGCAGTACTTC | CASSLSHTRYEQYF
TRBJ2-7 | NA | few | TRBV9 | TGTGCCAGCAGCGTAGGGGGGGAACGCGAGCAGTACTTC | CASSVGGEREQYF
TRBJ2-1 | TRBD1 | few | TRBV10-3 | TGTGCCGTCCAAGGGACAGACAATGAGCAGTTCTTC | CAVQGTDNEQFF
TRBJ1-2 | NA | once | TRBV19 | TGTGCCAGTACCTTTACAGGGTTTTCAGCGGGCTACACCTTC | CASTFTGFSAGYTF
TRBJ2-7 | NA | NA | TRBV7-2 | TGTGCCAGCAGCTTAGCGGGGCCCCCATGGGAGCAGTACTTC | CASSLAGPPWEQYF
TRBJ2-1 | NA | NA | TRBV7-3 | TGTGCCAGCAGCCCATTTGGGGACTCCTACAATGAGCAGTTCTTC | CASSPFGDSYNEQFF
TRBJ1-2 | NA | NA | TRBV20-1 | TGCAGTGCACCCCGCTCAGGGAGGGGTGGTTATGGCTACACCTTC | CSAPRSGRGGYGYTF
TRBJ2-2 | NA | few | TRBV11-3 | TGTGCCAGCAGCTTAGCGGCTTTTGGCGGGGAGCTGTTTTTT | CASSLAAFGGELFF
TRBJ2-7 | NA | few | TRBV6-1 | TGTGCCATACTGCCACAGGGCGGCGACGAGCAGTACTTC | CAILPQGGDEQYF
TRBJ2-1 | TRBD1 | NA | TRBV28 | TGTGCCAGCAAAACCGCAGGACAGGTCGACAATGAGCAGTTCTTC | CASKTAGQVDNEQFF
TRBJ2-7 | NA | many | TRBV12-3/TRBV12-4 | TGTGCCAGCAGTTTTAGGGCCGCCCAGCAAGAGCAGTACTTC | CASSFRAAQQEQYF
TRBJ1-1 | NA | many | TRBV3-1 | TGTGCCAGCAGCCCGATCTCCGGATACACTGAAGCTTTCTTT | CASSPISGYTEAFF
TRBJ1-1 | NA | few | TRBV9 | TGTGCCAGCAGCGTAGAGCCTGGACACGTAGAAGCTTTCTTT | CASSVEPGHVEAFF
TRBJ1-2 | TRBD1 | NA | TRBV27 | TGTGCCAGCAGTTCGGGGACAGTTTCTGATGGCTACACCTTC | CASSSGTVSDGYTF
TRBJ2-2 | NA | many | TRBV2 | TGTGCCAGCAGTTCCGGGACAACGAACACCGGGGAGCTGTTTTTT | CASSSGTTNTGELFF
TRBJ2-1 | TRBD1 | NA | TRBV29-1 | TGCAGCGTTGAGACAGGGTCCCTTTTTGAGCAGTTCTTC | CSVETGSLFEQFF
TRBJ1-2 | NA | many | TRBV28 | TGTGCCAGCAGTTCCGTGGACGGTCCGGGCCTCTCTATATATGGCTACACCTTC | CASSSVDGPGLSIYGYTF
TRBJ2-1 | NA | many | TRBV29-1 | TGCAGCGTTGCCGGGACCGTGGATGAGCAGTTCTTC | CSVAGTVDEQFF
TRBJ1-1 | TRBD1 | many | TRBV11-2 | TGTGCCAGCCGAAAATACAGGGGGCGCGGGCAGAACACTGAAGCTTTCTTT | CASRKYRGRGQNTEAFF
TRBJ1-1 | NA | many | TRBV20-1 | TGCAGTGCTGGGGGGCATTCGAACACTGAAGCTTTCTTT | CSAGGHSNTEAFF
TRBJ2-6 | NA | few | TRBV5-1 | TGCGCCAGCAGCCTCTCCCTCTCTGGGGCCAACGTCCTGACTTTC | CASSLSLSGANVLTF
TRBJ2-3 | NA | many | TRBV7-9 | TGTGCCAGCAGGAACAGTGCCGGAGATACGCAGTATTTT | CASRNSAGDTQYF
TRBJ1-1 | NA | many | TRBV14 | TGTGCCAGCAGGAGGACCGGCAATCAGTTTGCTTTCTTT | CASRRTGNQFAFF
TRBJ2-1 | TRBD1 | many | TRBV7-4 | TGTGCCAGCAGCGGACGGACAGGGGAATCCCCCAATGAGCAGTTCTTC | CASSGRTGESPNEQFF
TRBJ2-1 | NA | many | TRBV6-2/TRBV6-3 | TGTGCCAGCAGTTACGTGGGTGAGCAGTTCTTC | CASSYVGEQFF
TRBJ1-4 | TRBD1 | few | TRBV20-1 | TGCAGTGGCGACAGGGCAGACGAAAAACTGTTTTTT | CSGDRADEKLFF
TRBJ2-1 | NA | many | TRBV20-1 | TGCAGTGCTATAGCGCATAGCTCCTACAATGAGCAGTTCTTC | CSAIAHSSYNEQFF